The 19 T cell receptor beta chains below all came from one sample that was sequenced in a study of shared clonotypes between healthy human individuals. Using immunoSEQ multiplex PCR, the repertoire was profiled, and TCRdb retains in-frame clones only, with some absent. Of nearly 600,000 clones in the sample, around 95% are singletons; the top ten hold roughly 0.1%. Positively selected for CCR7, the CD45RO-negative cells used as naive CD8 cells excluded terminally differentiated effector memory CD45RA+ cells. The material sequenced was naive CD8+ T cells sorted from blood. These receptors were collected from a woman in her twenties or thirties in good health.

This chain links TRBV10-3 with TRBJ2-7; 11 bases agree with TRBD1. The CDR3 runs 12 residues. Trimming at V came to 11 bases and at J to 5 bases, leaving 5 bases not matched to a gene. CDR1 and CDR2 from the germline V gene are ENHRY and SYGVKD. The CDR3 coding sequence is TGTGCCGGAGGACAGGGGGCCAACGAGCAGTACTTC. This sequence encodes CAGGQGANEQYF.

The chain joins TRBV7-9 to TRBJ2-5, with 9 nucleotides matching TRBD1. The germline gives CDR1 SEHNR, CDR2 FQNEAQ (reference sequence). The junction had 11 bases not matched to a gene; V was cut back by 5 bases and J by 4 bases. CDR3 length: 16 amino acids. In DNA, the CDR3 is TGTGCCAGCAGCGCACGGTCGGACAGGGGTGGAGAGACCCAGTACTTC. It yields the protein CASSARSDRGGETQYF. Full variable domain (remainder filled in from reference TRBV7-9 and TRBJ2-5): DTGVSQNPRHKITKRGQNVTFRCDPISEHNRLYWYRQTLGQGPEFLTYFQNEAQLEKSRLLSDRFSAERPKGSFSTLEIQRTEQGDSAMYLCASSARSDRGGETQYFGPGTRLLVL.

V and J are TRBV14 and TRBJ1-4; D is uncertain. V gave up 3 bases and J gave up 0 bases, with 8 bases separating them. The CDR3 runs 15 residues. The V gene's germline CDR1 is SGHDN and CDR2 FVKESK. The CDR3 reads CASSQRHPTNEKLFF. CDR3 nucleotide sequence: TGTGCCAGCAGCCAGCGACATCCAACTAATGAAAAACTGTTTTTT. Drawing the rest from reference TRBV14 and TRBJ1-4, the complete variable domain is EAGVTQFPSHSVIEKGQTVTLRCDPISGHDNLYWYRRVMGKEIKFLLHFVKESKQDESGMPNNRFLAERTGGTYSTLKVQPAELEDSGVYFCASSQRHPTNEKLFFGSGTQLSVL.

The rearrangement uses TRBV19 and TRBJ2-7, with D possibly being TRBD1 (5 bases). Germline V lookup: CDR1 LNHDA, CDR2 SQIVND (reference sequence). Trimming pared 7 bases from V and 4 bases from J, leaving 8 bases between. The CDR3 loop spans 11 amino acids. The CDR3 bases are TGTGCCAGTACCCAGGGATACGAGCAGTACTTC. This gives the protein CASTQGYEQYF.

Concerning this clone: One end of the junction does not line up with germline, which may come from a read error. J is TRBJ1-3 and V is TRBV7-9, with D maybe TRBD1 (6 bases). CDR3 length: 12 amino acids. Germline-derived CDR1 and CDR2 are SEHNR and FQNEAQ (reference sequence). The chain's CDR3 is CASSATGSTIYF. The CDR3 nucleotides read TGTGCCAGCAGCGCGACAGGAAGCACCATATATTTT. The full variable domain, in which reference TRBV7-9 and TRBJ1-3 provide the parts outside the CDR3, is DTGVSQNPRHKITKRGQNVTFRCDPISEHNRLYWYRQTLGQGPEFLTYFQNEAQLEKSRLLSDRFSAERPKGSFSTLEIQRTEQGDSAMYLCASSATGSTIYFGEGSWLTVV.

The chain combines TRBV13 with TRBJ2-5; TRBD2 agrees at 10 bases. Germline values: CDR1 PRHDT, CDR2 FYEKMQ (reference sequence). V dropped 1 base and J dropped 4; count of bases not matched to a gene: 6. This CDR3 region has 16 residues. The CDR3 is CASSLAIAGGRETQYF. The DNA of the CDR3 is TGTGCCAGCAGCTTAGCAATAGCGGGAGGACGAGAGACCCAGTACTTC.

The chain joins TRBV28 to TRBJ2-3, with 11 bases identical to TRBD2. V dropped 2 bases and J dropped 6; count of bases not matched to a gene: 4. Germline values: CDR1 MDHEN, CDR2 SYDVKM. CDR3 length: 15 residues. The CDR3: CASSLLPSGRDTQYF. CDR3 nucleotide sequence: TGTGCCAGCAGTTTACTTCCTAGCGGGAGGGATACGCAGTATTTT.

V gene TRBV13 combines with J gene TRBJ2-1; D remains unclear. V lost 8 bases, J lost 10 bases, and 18 bases lay in between. Germline V gene lookup returns CDR1 PRHDT and CDR2 FYEKMQ (reference sequence). The CDR3 has 13 amino acids. The CDR3 sequence is CASVPPSSMEQFF. As DNA, the CDR3 is TGTGCCAGCGTGCCCCCTTCCTCAATGGAGCAGTTCTTC.

The J gene is TRBJ2-7, the V gene TRBV7-9, with 7 bases that match TRBD2. Germline V CDR1 and CDR2: SEHNR, FQNEAQ (reference sequence). J lost 2 bases, V lost 5 bases, and 12 bases had no gene match. The CDR3 extends over 16 amino acids. The CDR3 nucleotides read TGTGCCAGCAGCCTCACACCCCCTAGCGGAACCTACGAGCAGTACTTC. Amino acids: CASSLTPPSGTYEQYF.

This chain uses TRBV27 with TRBJ2-1, with a possible D match to TRBD2 (6 bases). The CDR3 consists of 15 residues. Germline CDR1 and CDR2: MNHEY and SMNVEV (reference sequence). V lost 7 bases, J lost 3 bases, and 16 bases lay in between. The CDR3 here is CASNALGLGYNEQFF. The CDR3 DNA follows: TGTGCCAGCAATGCCCTGGGACTGGGCTACAATGAGCAGTTCTTC.

The V and J genes are TRBV27 and TRBJ1-5, with TRBD1 identical over 7 bases. The V gene's germline CDR1 is MNHEY and CDR2 SMNVEV (reference sequence). CDR3 length: 16 residues. The junction had 13 bases not matched to a gene; V was cut back by 6 bases and J by 5 bases. CDR3 DNA: TGTGCCAGCAGCCCCGGTACCACAGGGGATTATCAGCCCCAGCATTTT. This encodes CASSPGTTGDYQPQHF.

The gene calls are TRBV15 and TRBJ2-5; D is ambiguous. CDR3 size: 14 residues. The V gene lost 0 bases and the J gene lost 0 bases, with 5 bases spanning the gap. CDR1 LNHNV and CDR2 YYDKDF come from the germline V gene (reference sequence). The CDR3 sequence: CATSRDGNQETQYF. CDR3 in DNA: TGTGCCACCAGCAGAGACGGCAACCAAGAGACCCAGTACTTC.

The V gene is TRBV27, the J gene TRBJ1-5; D is possibly TRBD1 (5 bases). The CDR3 consists of 16 residues. V was pared by 2 bases and J by 1 base, with 12 bases between. The V gene's germline CDR1 is MNHEY and CDR2 SMNVEV (reference sequence). The CDR3 DNA follows: TGTGCCAGCAGTTTAAGTGGCGGGGCGAGCAATCAGCCCCAGCATTTT. The encoded protein is CASSLSGGASNQPQHF.

The rearrangement links TRBV19 to TRBJ2-1; D not resolved. In germline, CDR1 is LNHDA, CDR2 SQIVND (reference sequence). The CDR3 extends over 15 amino acids. V was pared by 6 bases and J by 0 bases, with 12 bases between. The CDR3 loop is CASSADGASYNEQFF. CDR3 DNA: TGTGCCAGTAGCGCCGATGGAGCCTCCTACAATGAGCAGTTCTTC.

The chain carries TRBV11-2 and TRBJ2-7; a weak D match, TRBD2 (5 bases). Trimming cost V 4 bases and J 4 bases, with 14 bases left between them. This CDR3 contains 14 residues. Germline CDR1 reads SGHAT; CDR2 reads FQNNGV. CDR3: CASSSPGGDYEQYF. The DNA of the CDR3 is TGTGCCAGCAGCTCACCAGGAGGCGATTACGAGCAGTACTTC.

This clone was seen just once. The genes are TRBV5-1 and TRBJ2-5, with 8 positions matching TRBD1. Looked up from germline, CDR1 is SGHRS and CDR2 is YFSETQ. The CDR3 runs 14 residues. Trimming took 3 bases from V and 5 from J; bases not matched to a gene: 6. In DNA form, the CDR3 reads TGCGCCAGCAGCTGGGACAGGTTTGGGGAGACCCAGTACTTC. Its translation: CASSWDRFGETQYF.

The chain employs TRBV5-6 and TRBJ2-6; no firm D call. V shed 1 base and J shed 2 bases, with 10 bases lying between them. This CDR3 contains 16 residues. Germline loops: CDR1 SGHDT, CDR2 YYEEEE. This CDR3 is CASSLYGYAGANVLTF. In nucleotides, the CDR3 is TGTGCCAGCAGCTTGTATGGATATGCTGGGGCCAACGTCCTGACTTTC.

The chain joins TRBV28 to TRBJ2-7; 11 nucleotides agree with TRBD2. Germline V lookup: CDR1 MDHEN, CDR2 SYDVKM. J gave up 3 bases and V 3 bases, and 1 base lay outside the gene matches. This CDR3 comprises 14 residues. CDR3 amino acids: CASSLGLAVYEQYF. CDR3 bases: TGTGCCAGCAGTTTGGGACTAGCGGTCTACGAGCAGTACTTC.

This clone was recorded once. This chain joins TRBV5-4 and TRBJ2-2; no firm D call. The CDR3 extends over 13 amino acids. Per germline, CDR1 SGHNT and CDR2 YYREEE (reference sequence). V lost 4 bases, J lost 3 bases, and 7 bases lay in between. The CDR3 DNA reads TGTGCCAGCAGCCATGGAGACACCGGGGAGCTGTTTTTT. Encoded protein: CASSHGDTGELFF.